This is a list of T cell receptor beta chains from one sample in a study of vaccination effects on CD4 cells after COVID-19. These receptors' antigens are unknown. Here immunoSEQ multiplex PCR was the method, and the copy in TCRdb shows in-frame clones only, minus some. The table lists about 37,000 clones, 60% to 80% of them singletons, with 14% to 15% in the top ten. The sample consisted of CD4+ T cells from PBMCs cultured with HCoV-OC43 spike peptides, taken before COVID-19 vaccination. All receptors derive from a human donor who received a COVID-19 vaccine. The CDR3 runs from the conserved cysteine through the conserved F or W. D genes are given only for firm matches. Clone size appears in some rows only: once, few, many, or a class for an expanded clone.

>once|-|TRBJ2-5|TRBV20-1
TGCAGTGCTAGATCCCAAGAGACCCAGTACTTC
CSARSQETQYF
>-|TRBD2|TRBJ2-3|TRBV11-3
TGTGCCAGCAGACAGACTAGCGGGGGGGTGCAGTATTTT
CASRQTSGGVQYF
>few|-|TRBJ2-1|TRBV6-6
TGTGCCAGCAGTCCTGGGGGGTCAAGGCAGTTCTTC
CASSPGGSRQFF
>-|-|TRBJ1-4|TRBV4-1
TGCGCCAGCAGCCAAGAGGGCAGGGTGGAGGAAAAACTGTTTTTT
CASSQEGRVEEKLFF
>-|TRBD1|TRBJ2-1|TRBV6-1
TGTGCCAGCAGTGACATAGACAGGGTCTCTTATGAGCAGTTCTTC
CASSDIDRVSYEQFF
>-|-|TRBJ2-1|TRBV24-1
TGTGCCACCAGTGACCACAAGGTCCCCTACAATGAGCAGTTCTTC
CATSDHKVPYNEQFF
>-|TRBD1|TRBJ2-7|TRBV3-1/TRBV3-2
TGTGCCAGCAGCCAAAACAGGGGGAACGAGCAGTACTTC
CASSQNRGNEQYF
>-|TRBD2|TRBJ2-7|TRBV9
TGTGCCAGCAGCGTAGGATTTATGTCTAGCGGAAATTACGAGCAGTACTTC
CASSVGFMSSGNYEQYF
>-|TRBD1|TRBJ1-5|TRBV19
TGTGCCAGTAGTATGGGGTTATACACGGGACAGGGGAGGAGGCCCCAGCATTTT
CASSMGLYTGQGRRPQHF
>-|-|TRBJ2-2|TRBV18
TGTGCCAGCTCAAGAGACAGCCTAACGAACACCGGGGAGCTGTTTTTT
CASSRDSLTNTGELFF
>once|-|TRBJ2-2|TRBV30
TGTGCCTGGAGTGTTACACCCCACAACAGGCCCGGGGAGCTGTTTTTT
CAWSVTPHNRPGELFF
>-|-|TRBJ2-7|TRBV5-6
TGTGCCAGCAGCTTTAGAGTTTACGAGCAGTACTTC
CASSFRVYEQYF
>-|-|TRBJ1-1|TRBV6-5
TGTGCCAGCATTGGGGACACATGGGCTTTCTTT
CASIGDTWAFF
>-|TRBD1|TRBJ1-2|TRBV3-1/TRBV3-2
TGTGCCAGCAGCCAAACGACAGGGATCTATGGCTACACCTTC
CASSQTTGIYGYTF
>-|-|TRBJ1-5|TRBV30
TGTGCCTGGAGTGTGGGATCGACATCACGAAGGCATTTT
CAWSVGSTSRRHF
>-|TRBD2|TRBJ2-7|TRBV19
TGTGCCAGTAGTATAGGAGCGGGGCAGCCCTCCTACGAGCAGTACTTC
CASSIGAGQPSYEQYF
>-|TRBD2|TRBJ2-5|TRBV5-1
TGCGCCAGCAGTCCGGGGGGGCACCAAGAGACCCAGTACTTC
CASSPGGHQETQYF
>-|-|TRBJ1-3|TRBV10-3
TGTGCCATCAGGGACAGCTCTGGAAACACCATATATTTT
CAIRDSSGNTIYF
>-|-|TRBJ1-2|TRBV7-9
TGTGCCAGCAGCTTTTCAGAATCCTTCTATGGCTACACCTTC
CASSFSESFYGYTF
>-|TRBD1|TRBJ1-2|TRBV13
TGTGCCAGCAGCTTGGCAGGGGGTTTGAACTATGGCTACACCTTC
CASSLAGGLNYGYTF
>-|-|TRBJ2-2|TRBV19
TGTGCCAGTAGGGGACTGGCGAACACCGGGGAGCTGTTTTTT
CASRGLANTGELFF
>-|-|TRBJ2-7|TRBV6-5
TGTGCCAGCAGTTCAATTGGGGCCTCCTACGAGCAGTACTTC
CASSSIGASYEQYF
>-|TRBD2|TRBJ2-3|TRBV24-1
TGTGCCACCGCCATCCGGGGGGGCCCGGGTACGCAGTATTTT
CATAIRGGPGTQYF
>-|-|TRBJ2-2|TRBV7-9
TGTGCCAGCATTGGTTGGGTGCGTGGCAGCCGCACCGGGGAGCTGTTTTTT
CASIGWVRGSRTGELFF
>-|-|TRBJ1-2|TRBV10-3
TGTGCCATCAGTGAGCGGGGCGCCTTCTATGGCTACACCTTC
CAISERGAFYGYTF
>medium-sized|-|TRBJ1-2|TRBV5-1
TGCGCCAGCAGCTTGGGAGGGACTAACTATGGCTACACCTTC
CASSLGGTNYGYTF
>-|-|TRBJ2-1|TRBV13
TGTGCCAGCAGCCCCTCCGACTCGCCCTCCTACAATGAGCAGTTCTTC
CASSPSDSPSYNEQFF
>-|TRBD2|TRBJ2-3|TRBV4-1
TGCGCCAGCAGCTTTATCAGAAGCGGGGGGGAAGAGTATGGGACAGATACGCAGTATTTT
CASSFIRSGGEEYGTDTQYF
>few|-|TRBJ1-5|TRBV11-3
TGTGCCAGCAGCTTAGAATCTCCAGGAACATACCAGCCCCAGCATTTT
CASSLESPGTYQPQHF
>few|-|TRBJ2-5|TRBV5-1
TGCGCCAGCAGCTTGGAGGCGGGGAGAGAGACCCAGTACTTC
CASSLEAGRETQYF
>-|-|TRBJ2-7|TRBV24-1
TGTGCCACCAGTGATCAACGACGGGGAGAGGCCTCCTACGAGCAGTACTTC
CATSDQRRGEASYEQYF
>-|TRBD1|TRBJ2-7|TRBV10-3
TGTGCCATCAGTCCGACAGGGCCTAATTTGTACGAGCAGTACTTC
CAISPTGPNLYEQYF
>-|-|TRBJ2-5|TRBV2
TGTGCCAGCAGCCGTCCACAGACCCAGTACTTC
CASSRPQTQYF
>-|TRBD1|TRBJ2-5|TRBV5-4
TGTGCCAGCAGTACGACAGGGATGGTGACCCAGTACTTC
CASSTTGMVTQYF
>-|-|TRBJ1-5|TRBV15
TGTGCCACCAGCAGAGCGGCGCAGGGCCAGCCCCAGCATTTT
CATSRAAQGQPQHF
>few|TRBD2|TRBJ2-7|TRBV2
TGTGCCAGCAATTCTGGGGCGGGAGAGCTCTACGAGCAGTACTTC
CASNSGAGELYEQYF
>-|-|TRBJ2-2|TRBV4-1
TGCGCCAGCAGCCAGATCTCTTGGGGGCCCGCGAACACCGGGGAGCTGTTTTTT
CASSQISWGPANTGELFF
>few|TRBD1|TRBJ1-4|TRBV5-1
TGCGCCAGCAGCTTGTCAGGGGGCCCTAATGAAAAACTGTTTTTT
CASSLSGGPNEKLFF
>few|TRBD1|TRBJ1-1|TRBV6-2/TRBV6-3
TGTGCCAGCAGTTTCGGGACAGCGAACACTGAAGCTTTCTTT
CASSFGTANTEAFF
>-|-|TRBJ1-1|TRBV29-1
TGCAGCGTTAGGAGTGGAAACACTGAAGCTTTCTTT
CSVRSGNTEAFF
>few|TRBD1|TRBJ2-7|TRBV5-1
TGCGCCAGCAGCCTACCTATGAAGGGGGCATGGACCTACGAGCAGTACTTC
CASSLPMKGAWTYEQYF
>-|TRBD2|TRBJ2-1|TRBV5-4
TGTGCCAGCAGCCCGGGACTAGCGGACTACAATGAGCAGTTCTTC
CASSPGLADYNEQFF
>once|TRBD2|TRBJ2-7|TRBV6-5
TGTGCCAGCGGAAGCATAGGGACTACCTACGAGCAGTACTTC
CASGSIGTTYEQYF
>-|TRBD1|TRBJ2-6|TRBV6-1
TGTGCCAGCAGTGATACGACAGGGGGCGAGAGCTCTGGGGCCAACGTCCTGACTTTC
CASSDTTGGESSGANVLTF
>once|-|TRBJ2-3|TRBV18
TGTGCCAGCTCAAGGCAGGGAGAGGCAGATACGCAGTATTTT
CASSRQGEADTQYF
>-|-|TRBJ2-1|TRBV25-1
TGTGCCAGCAGCGCCGGACTGGCTTCGCCTTCCTACAATGAGCAGTTCTTC
CASSAGLASPSYNEQFF
>once|-|TRBJ2-2|TRBV5-1
TGCGCCAGCAGCTTGGATTGGTCCCGAGGGGGTTTGCCGAACACCGGGGAGCTGTTTTTT
CASSLDWSRGGLPNTGELFF
>once|TRBD2|TRBJ2-3|TRBV4-2
TGTGCCAGCAGGGCGGGGGGGCCTAGCACAGATACGCAGTATTTT
CASRAGGPSTDTQYF
>once|-|TRBJ1-1|TRBV9
TGTGCCAGCAGCGTAGAACCGTACACTGAAGCTTTCTTT
CASSVEPYTEAFF
>few|-|TRBJ2-2|TRBV6-4
TGTGCCAGCAGTGAGCGAAGGAACACCGGGGAGCTGTTTTTT
CASSERRNTGELFF
>-|-|TRBJ2-2|TRBV6-1
TGTGCCAGCATCCTCGACAGAAACACCGGGGAGCTGTTTTTT
CASILDRNTGELFF
>-|-|TRBJ1-3|TRBV5-1
TGCGCCAGCAGTCGAGAGTGGGGTTCTGGAAACACCATATATTTT
CASSREWGSGNTIYF
>-|TRBD2|TRBJ2-1|TRBV29-1
TGCAGCGTTGTAAAATCCGCTAGCGGAAACAATGAGCAGTTCTTC
CSVVKSASGNNEQFF
>-|-|TRBJ1-2|TRBV6-5
TGTGCCAGCAGTTCGGGTCCGGAAGGCTATGGCTACACCTTC
CASSSGPEGYGYTF